The source of this T cell receptor beta chain is a study of CD8 T cells in ankylosing spondylitis. General study findings and limits: Disease-linked clones bore a CD8+ phenotype, appearing relatively rarely in peripheral blood. Disease-linked clones were reportedly significantly enriched in matched ankylosing spondylitis synovial fluid. It appeared that ankylosing spondylitis blood was characterized by a TCR beta motif of eight highly homologous variants.

Concerning this clonotype itself: Its antigen is as yet unknown.

The CDR3 is 14 residues long. Trimming cost V 0 bases and J 3 bases, with 7 bases left between them. Germline-derived CDR1 and CDR2 are SGHRS and YFSETQ. Scientists made TCR beta libraries using quantitative 5'-RACE with molecular barcodes. TCRdb processed the 5' RACE reads anew with MiXCR; each CDR3 protein has one entry. Here the sample spans some 300,000 distinct CDR3 sequences, about a fifth being singletons. The TCR originated in a female donor with ankylosing spondylitis or in good health (not recorded which). Specimen: blood, either unsorted or a sorted T cell fraction (not recorded which). The V call is TRBV5-1, the J call TRBJ1-5; D is undetermined. The CDR3 nucleotides read TGCGCCAGCAGCTTGGACAGTAACAATCAGCCCCAGCATTTT. Amino acids: CASSLDSNNQPQHF.